One and the same sample provided the 16 T cell receptor beta chains below, sequenced in a study of shared clonotypes between healthy human individuals (dated by TCRdb to about 2020). Library preparation was by the immunoSEQ multiplex PCR assay. TCRdb limited this immuneACCESS table to in-frame rearrangements with V and J called. A share of clones is missing; checked studies link under half to unresolved V genes, and the rest is unexplained. Here the sample has 2.3 million or so clones; approximately 93% occur a single time. The ten largest clones represent 0.39% of the sample. Sequencing was carried out using naive CD4+ T cells from PBMCs. Per the publication, the cell subset or site label means: CD45RA+ positively selected. The receptors were gathered from a man between 18 and 29 years old in good health. Some clones in this sample may be carry-over from other donors' samples.

The V call is TRBV5-1, the J call TRBJ1-1; 10 bases are shared with TRBD1. CDR1 and CDR2 (germline): SGHRS, YFSETQ. V lost 3 bases to trimming and J lost 2 bases; unmatched junction nucleotides: 7. This CDR3 spans 16 amino acids. This chain's CDR3 is CASSSGQGGLNTEAFF. DNA for the CDR3: TGCGCCAGCAGCTCCGGACAGGGGGGACTTAACACTGAAGCTTTCTTT.

This chain connects TRBV27 to TRBJ1-2, with D unclear. V dropped 2 bases and J dropped 4 bases, with 8 bases sitting between them. Germline loops: CDR1 MNHEY, CDR2 SMNVEV (reference sequence). This CDR3 has 13 residues. The DNA for the CDR3 is TGTGCCAGCAGTTTAGAGGTCAGCTATGGCTACACCTTC. Protein sequence: CASSLEVSYGYTF.

The rearrangement links TRBV9 to TRBJ2-7; D not resolved. Trimming left V 0 bases short and J 6 bases short, with 16 bases between. Germline values: CDR1 SGDLS, CDR2 YYNGEE. This CDR3 is 15 amino acids long. The CDR3 loop reads CASSVGRHPGSEQYF. The CDR3 DNA sequence: TGTGCCAGCAGCGTAGGTCGTCACCCTGGGTCCGAGCAGTACTTC.

The rearrangement joins TRBV4-2 to TRBJ2-3; D remains unclear. CDR1 and CDR2 from the germline V gene are LGHNA and YNFKEQ. This CDR3 region has 17 residues. V shed 1 base and J shed 0 bases, with 14 bases lying between them. The CDR3 reads CASSQAAPIGSTDTQYF. In nucleotides, the CDR3 is TGTGCCAGCAGCCAAGCCGCCCCGATCGGTAGCACAGATACGCAGTATTTT.

V usage is TRBV11-2 and J usage is TRBJ2-5; TRBD1 is a possible D gene (5 bases). V was cut by 3 bases and J by 2 bases, with 16 bases left in between. The CDR3 covers 16 residues. The germline gives CDR1 SGHAT, CDR2 FQNNGV. CDR3: CASSFRIWGGQETQYF. In DNA form, the CDR3 reads TGTGCCAGCAGCTTCCGAATTTGGGGCGGTCAAGAGACCCAGTACTTC.

The V gene is TRBV6-5, the J gene TRBJ1-5; possibly TRBD1 for D (5 bases). V was trimmed by 9 bases and J by 5 bases, leaving 20 bases between them. The germline gives CDR1 MNHEY, CDR2 SVGAGI. The CDR3 is made up of 15 amino acids. CDR3 amino acids: CASSSMGVVDQPQHF. The CDR3 nucleotides read TGTGCCAGTTCCTCTATGGGGGTTGTGGATCAGCCCCAGCATTTT.

The V call is TRBV14, the J call TRBJ2-2; D possibly matches TRBD1 or TRBD2 (5 bases each). The germline V gene encodes CDR1 SGHDN and CDR2 FVKESK. Trimming removed 2 bases from V and 4 bases from J, with 14 bases in between. The CDR3 runs 16 residues. CDR3 sequence (DNA): TGTGCCAGCAGCCAACTCCGGGACCGACGCACCGGGGAGCTGTTTTTT. Translated: CASSQLRDRRTGELFF. The full variable domain, its missing parts supplied by reference TRBV14 and TRBJ2-2, is EAGVTQFPSHSVIEKGQTVTLRCDPISGHDNLYWYRRVMGKEIKFLLHFVKESKQDESGMPNNRFLAERTGGTYSTLKVQPAELEDSGVYFCASSQLRDRRTGELFFGEGSRLTVL.

The rearrangement links TRBV2 to TRBJ2-4, with TRBD2 matching 8 bases. After removal of 10 bases from V and 6 bases from J, the junction contained 14 bases not matched to a gene. CDR3 length: 15 residues. Germline-derived CDR1 and CDR2 are SNHLY and FYNNEI. CDR3 DNA: TGTGCCACCAACCGCGGGGGGACAAATCCAAACATTCAGTACTTC. As protein: CATNRGGTNPNIQYF.

As to this clone: Other DNA sequences in the sample encode the same CDR3. This chain connects TRBV28 to TRBJ1-5; D remains ambiguous. The CDR3 covers 12 residues. Trimming pared 5 bases from V and 4 bases from J, leaving 6 bases between. CDR1 and CDR2 from the germline V gene are MDHEN and SYDVKM. DNA of the CDR3: TGTGCCAGCAGTATTTTGAATCAGCCCCAGCATTTT. Its translation: CASSILNQPQHF.

This clone was recorded once. Other DNA sequences within the sample encode an identical CDR3. J is TRBJ2-5 and V is TRBV6-1, with D hard to call. In germline, CDR1 is MNHNS, CDR2 SASEGT. Trimming stripped 1 base from V and 1 base from J, with 7 bases between. The CDR3 loop spans 14 amino acids. The CDR3 nucleotides read TGTGCCAGCAGTGAAGTCGGTCGCCAAGAGACCCAGTACTTC. Residues: CASSEVGRQETQYF.

The chain uses TRBV25-1 and TRBJ2-1; unclear D gene. The CDR3 totals 12 residues. CDR1 and CDR2 (germline): MGHDK, SYGVNS. V lost 6 bases and J 10 bases, leaving 13 bases between the germline ends. In DNA, the CDR3 is TGTGCCAGCAGCTGGTTAACGGCCGAGCAGTTCTTC. Translation gives CASSWLTAEQFF.

The genes are TRBV7-9 and TRBJ2-1; no clear D gene. This CDR3 region has 14 residues. Trimming took 1 base from V and 9 from J, leaving 13 bases between them. Per germline, CDR1 SEHNR and CDR2 FQNEAQ (reference sequence). CDR3 sequence reads: CASSLVVQKVEQFF. Here the CDR3 DNA reads TGTGCCAGCAGCTTAGTTGTACAAAAAGTTGAGCAGTTCTTC.

This clone was seen a single time. The chain couples TRBV28 to TRBJ2-7; D is unclear. V was trimmed by 6 bases and J by 3 bases, leaving 15 bases between them. CDR3 length equals 14 residues. The germline gives CDR1 MDHEN, CDR2 SYDVKM. The CDR3 DNA reads TGTGCCAGCAGGGACGCCCGCAGAGGCTACGAGCAGTACTTC. Encoded protein: CASRDARRGYEQYF.

This chain connects TRBV9 to TRBJ2-2; D not resolved. The germline gives CDR1 SGDLS, CDR2 YYNGEE. The CDR3 consists of 14 residues. V dropped 1 base and J dropped 6 bases, with 10 bases sitting between them. CDR3 amino acids: CASSVRFSSGELFF. CDR3 DNA sequence: TGTGCCAGCAGCGTAAGGTTCAGTTCCGGGGAGCTGTTTTTT. Full variable domain (outside the CDR3, taken from reference TRBV9 and TRBJ2-2): DSGVTQTPKHLITATGQRVTLRCSPRSGDLSVYWYQQSLDQGLQFLIQYYNGEERAKGNILERFSAQQFPDLHSELNLSSLELGDSALYFCASSVRFSSGELFFGEGSRLTVL.

The chain combines TRBV29-1 with TRBJ1-1; D remains unclear. Germline CDR1 and CDR2: SQVTM and ANQGSEA. This CDR3 has 9 amino acids. V shed 6 bases and J shed 7 bases, with 6 bases lying between them. The CDR3 DNA follows: TGCAGCGTCGACATTGAAGCTTTCTTT. Encoded protein: CSVDIEAFF.

This clone has a single count. The rearrangement uses TRBV6-6 and TRBJ2-7; possibly TRBD1 for D (6 bases). In germline, CDR1 is MNHNY, CDR2 SVGAGI (reference sequence). This CDR3 comprises 15 residues. V lost 3 bases and J lost 4, with 16 bases in between. For the CDR3, the DNA is TGTGCCAGCAGTTATGATCTACAGGGCTGGTACGAGCAGTACTTC. It specifies CASSYDLQGWYEQYF.